This TCR beta chain was captured by sequencing in a study of control samples from healthy donors and cancer patients. Trimming shortened V by 0 bases and J by 2 bases, and 9 bases separated the two germline ends. The V gene's germline CDR1 is SGHRS and CDR2 YFSETQ. CDR3 length: 16 amino acids. This clone has a single count. TCRdb's table, derived via immunoSEQ multiplex PCR, lists solely in-frame clones and lacks some. This table has some 67,000 clones, about nine tenths appearing once. This receptor was obtained from a man aged 60-69 years with lung cancer. V is TRBV5-1 and J is TRBJ2-6; tentative D call: TRBD2 (5 bases). Specimen: PBMCs. The CDR3 is CASSLGGQPGANVLTF. The DNA for the CDR3 is TGCGCCAGCAGCTTGGGAGGGCAGCCTGGGGCCAACGTCCTGACTTTC. Filled out from reference TRBV5-1 and TRBJ2-6, the complete variable domain reads KAGVTQTPRYLIKTRGQQVTLSCSPISGHRSVSWYQQTPGQGLQFLFEYFSETQRNKGNFPGRFSGRQFSNSRSEMNVSTLELGDSALYLCASSLGGQPGANVLTFGAGSRLTVL.